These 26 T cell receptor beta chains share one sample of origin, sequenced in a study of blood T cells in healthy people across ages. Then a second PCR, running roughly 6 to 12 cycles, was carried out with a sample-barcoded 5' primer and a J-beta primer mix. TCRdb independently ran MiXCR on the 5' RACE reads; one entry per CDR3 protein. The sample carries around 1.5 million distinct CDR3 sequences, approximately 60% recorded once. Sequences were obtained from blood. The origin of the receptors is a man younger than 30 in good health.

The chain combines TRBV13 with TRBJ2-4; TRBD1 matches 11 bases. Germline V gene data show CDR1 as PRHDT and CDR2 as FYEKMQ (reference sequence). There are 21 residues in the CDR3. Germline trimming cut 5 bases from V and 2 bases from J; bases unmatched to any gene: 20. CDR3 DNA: TGTGCCAGCAGCAACCGGGACAGGGGGTCTTTCGATTCATTTACCAAAAACATTCAGTACTTC. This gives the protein CASSNRDRGSFDSFTKNIQYF. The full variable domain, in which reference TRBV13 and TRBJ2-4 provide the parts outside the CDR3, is AAGVIQSPRHLIKEKRETATLKCYPIPRHDTVYWYQQGPGQDPQFLISFYEKMQSDKGSIPDRFSAQQFSDYHSELNMSSLELGDSALYFCASSNRDRGSFDSFTKNIQYFGAGTRLSVL.

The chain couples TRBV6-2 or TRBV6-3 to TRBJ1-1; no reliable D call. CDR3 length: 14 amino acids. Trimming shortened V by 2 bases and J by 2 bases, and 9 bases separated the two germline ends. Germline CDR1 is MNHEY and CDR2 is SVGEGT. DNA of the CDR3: TGTGCCAGCAGTTACGAAGTTTCCAACACTGAAGCTTTCTTT. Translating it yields CASSYEVSNTEAFF.

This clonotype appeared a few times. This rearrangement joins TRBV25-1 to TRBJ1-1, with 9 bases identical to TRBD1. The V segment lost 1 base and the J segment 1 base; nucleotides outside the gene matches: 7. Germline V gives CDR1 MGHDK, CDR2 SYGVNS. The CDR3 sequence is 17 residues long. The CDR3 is CASSESSGTGTNTEAFF. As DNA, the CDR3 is TGTGCCAGCAGTGAATCCTCCGGGACAGGGACGAACACTGAAGCTTTCTTT.

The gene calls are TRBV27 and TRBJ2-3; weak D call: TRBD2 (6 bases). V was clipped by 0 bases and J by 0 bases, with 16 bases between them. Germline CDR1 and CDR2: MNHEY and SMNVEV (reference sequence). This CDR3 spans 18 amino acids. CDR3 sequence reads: CASSLSGWAGTSTDTQYF. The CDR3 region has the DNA TGTGCCAGCAGTTTATCGGGATGGGCAGGGACTAGCACAGATACGCAGTATTTT.

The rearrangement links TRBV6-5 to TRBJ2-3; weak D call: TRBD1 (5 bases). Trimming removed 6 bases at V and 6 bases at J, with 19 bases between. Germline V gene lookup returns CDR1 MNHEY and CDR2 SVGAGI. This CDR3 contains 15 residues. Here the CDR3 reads CASSKEGERMDTQYF. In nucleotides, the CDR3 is TGTGCCAGCAGCAAAGAAGGGGAACGTATGGATACGCAGTATTTT.

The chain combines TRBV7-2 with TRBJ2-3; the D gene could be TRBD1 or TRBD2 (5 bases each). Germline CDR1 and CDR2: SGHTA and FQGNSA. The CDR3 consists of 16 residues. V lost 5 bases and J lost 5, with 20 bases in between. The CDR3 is CASSPRGAPQVDTQYF. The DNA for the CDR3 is TGTGCCAGCAGCCCCCGAGGGGCCCCACAGGTAGATACGCAGTATTTT.

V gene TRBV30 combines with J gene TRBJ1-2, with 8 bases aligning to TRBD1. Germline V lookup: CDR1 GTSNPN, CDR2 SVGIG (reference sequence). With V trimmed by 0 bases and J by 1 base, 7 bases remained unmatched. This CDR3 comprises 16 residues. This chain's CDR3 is CAWSVGTGLFNYGYTF. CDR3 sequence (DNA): TGTGCCTGGAGTGTAGGGACAGGTCTATTTAACTATGGCTACACCTTC. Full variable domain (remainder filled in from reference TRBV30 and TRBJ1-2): SQTIHQWPATLVQPVGSPLSLECTVEGTSNPNLYWYRQAAGRGLQLLFYSVGIGQISSEVPQNLSASRPQDRQFILSSKKLLLSDSGFYLCAWSVGTGLFNYGYTFGSGTRLTVV.

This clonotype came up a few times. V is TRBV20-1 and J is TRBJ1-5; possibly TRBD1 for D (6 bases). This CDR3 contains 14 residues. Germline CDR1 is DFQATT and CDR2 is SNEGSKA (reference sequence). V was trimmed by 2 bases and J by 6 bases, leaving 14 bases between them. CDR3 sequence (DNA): TGCAGTGCTAGATTCCCAACGGGGGCTCAGCCCCAGCATTTT. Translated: CSARFPTGAQPQHF.

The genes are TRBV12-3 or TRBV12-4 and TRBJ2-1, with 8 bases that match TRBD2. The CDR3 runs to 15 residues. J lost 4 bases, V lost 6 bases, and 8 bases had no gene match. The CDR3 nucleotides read TGTGCCAGCAGCTATACTAGCGGTTATTACAATGAGCAGTTCTTC. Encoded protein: CASSYTSGYYNEQFF.

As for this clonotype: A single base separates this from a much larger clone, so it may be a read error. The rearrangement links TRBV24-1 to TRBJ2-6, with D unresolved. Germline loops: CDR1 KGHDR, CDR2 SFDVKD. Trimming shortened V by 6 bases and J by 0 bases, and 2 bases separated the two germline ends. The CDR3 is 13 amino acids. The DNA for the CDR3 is TGTGCCACCAGTTACTCTGGGGCCAACGTCCTGACTTTC. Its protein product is CATSYSGANVLTF.

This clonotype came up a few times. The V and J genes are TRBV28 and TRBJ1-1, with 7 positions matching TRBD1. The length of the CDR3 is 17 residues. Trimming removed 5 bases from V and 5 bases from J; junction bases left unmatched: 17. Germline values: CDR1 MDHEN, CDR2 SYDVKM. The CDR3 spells CASSPRVGQARKTEAFF. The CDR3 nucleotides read TGTGCCAGCAGTCCAAGGGTCGGACAGGCCCGAAAAACTGAAGCTTTCTTT. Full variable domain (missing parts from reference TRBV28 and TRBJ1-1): DVKVTQSSRYLVKRTGEKVFLECVQDMDHENMFWYRQDPGLGLRLIYFSYDVKMKEKGDIPEGYSVSREKKERFSLILESASTNQTSMYLCASSPRVGQARKTEAFFGQGTRLTVV.

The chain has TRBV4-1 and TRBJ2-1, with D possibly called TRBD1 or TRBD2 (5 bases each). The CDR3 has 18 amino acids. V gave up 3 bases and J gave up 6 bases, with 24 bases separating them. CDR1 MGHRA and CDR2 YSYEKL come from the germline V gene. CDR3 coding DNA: TGCGCCAGCAGCCAGACGGGAAGGGGAACCATTCCGGGCAATGAGCAGTTCTTC. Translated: CASSQTGRGTIPGNEQFF.

The DNA of the CDR3 is TGCGCCAGCAGCTTATACGGGGGCGCGTCCGGGGAGCTGTTTTTT. Translation: CASSLYGGASGELFF. This chain joins TRBV5-1 and TRBJ2-2, with D perhaps matching TRBD1 or TRBD2 (6 bases each). V lost 2 bases to trimming and J lost 6 bases, with 14 bases between them. This CDR3 is 15 amino acids long. The germline CDR1 and CDR2 sequences are SGHRS and YFSETQ.

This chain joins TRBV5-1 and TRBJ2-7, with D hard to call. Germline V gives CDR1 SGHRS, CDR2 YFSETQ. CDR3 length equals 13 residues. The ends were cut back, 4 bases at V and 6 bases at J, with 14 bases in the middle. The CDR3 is CASSLGPTCEQYF. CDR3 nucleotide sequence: TGCGCCAGCAGCCTAGGACCGACCTGCGAGCAGTACTTC.

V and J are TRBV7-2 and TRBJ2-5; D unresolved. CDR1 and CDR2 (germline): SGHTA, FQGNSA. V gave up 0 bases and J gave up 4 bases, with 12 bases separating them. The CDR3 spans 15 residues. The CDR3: CASSLAVPPRETQYF. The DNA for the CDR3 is TGTGCCAGCAGCTTAGCCGTCCCTCCCCGAGAGACCCAGTACTTC.

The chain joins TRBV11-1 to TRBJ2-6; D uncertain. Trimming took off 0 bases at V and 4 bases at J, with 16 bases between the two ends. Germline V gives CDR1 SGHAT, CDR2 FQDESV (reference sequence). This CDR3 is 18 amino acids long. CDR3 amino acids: CASSLAFSRRPGANVLTF. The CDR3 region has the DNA TGTGCCAGCAGCTTAGCGTTTTCAAGACGGCCCGGGGCCAACGTCCTGACTTTC.

The CDR3 is CATSERTAPYEQYF. DNA for the CDR3: TGTGCCACCAGTGAGAGGACAGCCCCCTACGAGCAGTACTTC. The chain is built from TRBV24-1 and TRBJ2-7; tentative D call: TRBD1 (6 bases). Trimming left V 4 bases short and J 2 bases short, with 11 bases between. CDR1 and CDR2 from the germline V gene are KGHDR and SFDVKD. CDR3 length equals 14 residues.

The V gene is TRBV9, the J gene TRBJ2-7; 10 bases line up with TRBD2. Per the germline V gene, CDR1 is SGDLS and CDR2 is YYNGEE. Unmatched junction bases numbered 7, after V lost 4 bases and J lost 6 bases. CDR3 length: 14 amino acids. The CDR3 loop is CASSIASGGSEQYF. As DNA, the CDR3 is TGTGCCAGCAGCATTGCTAGCGGGGGTTCCGAGCAGTACTTC.

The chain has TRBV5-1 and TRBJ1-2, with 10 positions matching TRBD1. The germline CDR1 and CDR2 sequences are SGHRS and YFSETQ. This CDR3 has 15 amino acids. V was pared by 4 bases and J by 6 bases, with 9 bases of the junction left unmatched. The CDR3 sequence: CASSTPDRGDNGYTF. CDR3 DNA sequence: TGCGCCAGCAGCACCCCGGACAGGGGGGACAATGGCTACACCTTC. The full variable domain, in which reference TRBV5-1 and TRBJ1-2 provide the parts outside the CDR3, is KAGVTQTPRYLIKTRGQQVTLSCSPISGHRSVSWYQQTPGQGLQFLFEYFSETQRNKGNFPGRFSGRQFSNSRSEMNVSTLELGDSALYLCASSTPDRGDNGYTFGSGTRLTVV.

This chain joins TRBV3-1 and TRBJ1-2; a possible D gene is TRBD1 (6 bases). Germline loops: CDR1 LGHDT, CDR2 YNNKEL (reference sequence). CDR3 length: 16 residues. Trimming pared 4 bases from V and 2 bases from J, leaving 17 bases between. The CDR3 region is CASSLSAGGANYGYTF. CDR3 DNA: TGTGCCAGCAGCCTGTCCGCGGGGGGCGCGAACTATGGCTACACCTTC.

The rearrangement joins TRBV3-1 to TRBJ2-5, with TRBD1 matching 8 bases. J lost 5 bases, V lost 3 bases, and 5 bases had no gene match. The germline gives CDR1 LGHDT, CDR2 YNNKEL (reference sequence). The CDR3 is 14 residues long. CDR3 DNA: TGTGCCAGCAGCCAGGAGGACAGGGCCGAGACCCAGTACTTC. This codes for CASSQEDRAETQYF.

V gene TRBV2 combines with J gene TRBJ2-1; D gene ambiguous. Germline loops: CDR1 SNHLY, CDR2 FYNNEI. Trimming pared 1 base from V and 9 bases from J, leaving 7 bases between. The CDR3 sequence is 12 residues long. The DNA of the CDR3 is TGTGCCAGCAGTGAAGTGGTGTTTGAGCAGTTCTTC. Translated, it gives CASSEVVFEQFF.

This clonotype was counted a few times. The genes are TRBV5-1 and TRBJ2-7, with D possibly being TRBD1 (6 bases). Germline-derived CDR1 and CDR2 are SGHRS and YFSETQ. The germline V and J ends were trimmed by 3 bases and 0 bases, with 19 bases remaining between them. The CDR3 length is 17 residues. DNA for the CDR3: TGCGCCAGCAGCTGGGGACCCTGGGACAAATCCTCCTACGAGCAGTACTTC. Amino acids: CASSWGPWDKSSYEQYF.

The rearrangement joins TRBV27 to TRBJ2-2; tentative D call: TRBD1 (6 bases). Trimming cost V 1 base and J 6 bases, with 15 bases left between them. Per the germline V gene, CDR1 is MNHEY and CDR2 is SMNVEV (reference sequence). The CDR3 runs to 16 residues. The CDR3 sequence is CASSLLSIQGPGELFF. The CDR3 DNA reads TGTGCCAGCAGTTTATTATCGATTCAGGGGCCCGGGGAGCTGTTTTTT.

As DNA, the CDR3 is TGCGCCAGCAGCCAAGAGTGGGCAGGAGATACGCAGTATTTT. Its translation: CASSQEWAGDTQYF. The V gene is TRBV4-3, the J gene TRBJ2-3; no definite D call. The ends were cut back, 0 bases at V and 5 bases at J, with 9 bases in the middle. Germline CDR1 is LGHNA and CDR2 is YSLEER. The CDR3 is 14 residues long.

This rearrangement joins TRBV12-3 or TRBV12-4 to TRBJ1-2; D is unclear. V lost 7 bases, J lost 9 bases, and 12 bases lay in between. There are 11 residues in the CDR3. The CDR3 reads CASTLRESYTF. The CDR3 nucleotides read TGTGCCAGCACTCTCCGGGAGAGCTACACCTTC.